The 8 T cell receptor beta chains in this list originate from one sample, sequenced in a study of cytomegalovirus exposure and HLA in healthy donors. PCR primers comprised 60 Vbeta and 13 Jbeta primers. Libraries were prepared by immunoSEQ multiplex PCR; TCRdb keeps only in-frame clonotypes and omits some of them. The sample holds under 130,000 clones, 79% seen once. The specimen was PBMCs. The receptors shown here come from a woman in her thirties or forties in good health and CMV-seronegative.

This rearrangement joins TRBV6-1 to TRBJ1-2; D may be TRBD1 (6 bases). The CDR3 covers 14 residues. Germline CDR1 is MNHNS and CDR2 is SASEGT. V was trimmed by 1 base and J by 7 bases, leaving 13 bases between them. CDR3 sequence reads: CASSEGTAVPGYTF. CDR3 DNA: TGTGCCAGCAGTGAAGGGACAGCAGTTCCTGGCTACACCTTC.

The V and J genes are TRBV28 and TRBJ2-1, with D unresolved. This CDR3 has 12 amino acids. With 8 bases removed from V and 1 base from J, the gap between germline ends came to 6 bases. Germline lookup yields CDR1 MDHEN and CDR2 SYDVKM. CDR3 loop: CASGLSYNEQFF. Here the CDR3 DNA reads TGTGCCAGCGGGCTATCCTACAATGAGCAGTTCTTC.

By sample share, this clone is medium-sized. The chain uses TRBV20-1 and TRBJ1-1; D ambiguous. Germline V gives CDR1 DFQATT, CDR2 SNEGSKA (reference sequence). The CDR3 consists of 11 residues. The CDR3 DNA follows: TGCAGGGGCAGTTCGAACACTGAAGCTTTCTTT. This gives the protein CRGSSNTEAFF.

The chain links TRBV2 to TRBJ2-2; 13 positions agree with TRBD2. The CDR3 sequence is 16 residues long. After removal of 7 bases from V and 7 bases from J, the junction contained 9 bases not matched to a gene. In germline, CDR1 is SNHLY, CDR2 FYNNEI. CDR3 DNA sequence: TGTGCCAGCATCCGGACTAGCGGGAGAGTCGGCGGGGAGCTGTTTTTT. Translating it yields CASIRTSGRVGGELFF.

CDR3 in DNA: TGTGCAGGGGGAGGGCGGGCGCGTGAGCAGTACTTC. It specifies CAGGGRAREQYF. This rearrangement joins TRBV7-2 to TRBJ2-7; tentative D call: TRBD2 (7 bases). There are 12 residues in the CDR3. Germline assignment: CDR1 SGHTA and CDR2 FQGNSA.

V is TRBV19 and J is TRBJ1-2, with 9 bases aligning to TRBD1. Trimming removed 3 bases from V and 2 bases from J; junction bases left unmatched: 13. The CDR3 sequence is 18 residues long. From germline, CDR1 is LNHDA and CDR2 SQIVND (reference sequence). DNA for the CDR3: TGTGCCAGTAGTATGTCTACCGGGACAGGGTCTTCCAACTATGGCTACACCTTC. Translated: CASSMSTGTGSSNYGYTF.

This clone was recorded once. The V and J genes are TRBV27 and TRBJ2-2; D is ambiguous. The CDR3 consists of 14 residues. Per the germline V gene, CDR1 is MNHEY and CDR2 is SMNVEV (reference sequence). The V end lost 0 bases, the J end lost 7 bases, and 9 bases lay between the germline ends. The CDR3 protein is CASSLSSGIGELFF. As DNA, the CDR3 is TGTGCCAGCAGTTTATCGTCGGGTATCGGGGAGCTGTTTTTT.

J is TRBJ1-4 and V is TRBV30, with D maybe TRBD1 (6 bases). This CDR3 region has 14 residues. V lost 2 bases and J lost 7, with 14 bases in between. Per the germline V gene, CDR1 is GTSNPN and CDR2 is SVGIG (reference sequence). CDR3 bases: TGTGCCTGGAGTATGGGCTTCAGGGGTGAAAAACTGTTTTTT. It codes for CAWSMGFRGEKLFF. The variable domain in full, with the rest retrieved from reference TRBV30 and TRBJ1-4, is SQTIHQWPATLVQPVGSPLSLECTVEGTSNPNLYWYRQAAGRGLQLLFYSVGIGQISSEVPQNLSASRPQDRQFILSSKKLLLSDSGFYLCAWSMGFRGEKLFFGSGTQLSVL.